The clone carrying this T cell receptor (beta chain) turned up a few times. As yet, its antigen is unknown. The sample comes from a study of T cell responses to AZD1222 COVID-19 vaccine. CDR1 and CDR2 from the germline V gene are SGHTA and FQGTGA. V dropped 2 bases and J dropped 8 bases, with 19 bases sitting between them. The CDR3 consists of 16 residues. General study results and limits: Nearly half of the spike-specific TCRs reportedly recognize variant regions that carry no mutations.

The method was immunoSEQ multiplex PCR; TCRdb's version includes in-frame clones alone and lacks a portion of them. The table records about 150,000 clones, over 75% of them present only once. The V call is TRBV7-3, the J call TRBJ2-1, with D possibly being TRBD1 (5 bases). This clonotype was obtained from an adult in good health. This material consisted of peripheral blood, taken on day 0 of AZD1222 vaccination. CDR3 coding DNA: TGTGCCAGCAGCTTAGGCTCATACTCTTCCAGGGATGAGCAGTTCTTC. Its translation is CASSLGSYSSRDEQFF.